This entry concerns a single TCR beta chain. What it binds is unknown. Repertoires were generated with immunoSEQ multiplex PCR, while TCRdb's copy carries only in-frame clones and drops some. The table has roughly 68,000 clones, around 88% seen once. This CDR3 region has 14 residues. The V and J ends lost 5 bases and 8 bases, in that order; junction bases with no gene match: 6. Per germline, CDR1 KGHSH and CDR2 LQKENI. This record comes from a study of cytomegalovirus exposure and HLA in healthy donors. Points from the study as a whole: The tendency of first-cohort TCR clusters to co-occur in the 90 to 150 validation repertoires was the finding of a later analysis.

Separation from the roughly 670-subject first cohort characterized the roughly 120-subject validation cohort, to which the donors belonged. J is TRBJ1-1 and V is TRBV18, with TRBD1 matching over 12 bases. The TCR comes from a young woman in good health and CMV-seronegative. What was sequenced was PBMCs. CDR3 loop: CASSSGTGGIEAFF. The CDR3 DNA follows: TGTGCCAGCTCATCGGGGACAGGGGGCATAGAAGCTTTCTTT.